Listed here are 26 T cell receptor beta chains from one sample, sequenced in a study of CD8 T cells in ankylosing spondylitis. TCRdb passed the 5' RACE reads through MiXCR, listing each CDR3 protein once. The sample comprises about 160,000 distinct CDR3 sequences, approximately 20% of which are singletons, and around 7.6% rests with the top ten. The sequenced sample consisted of blood, either unsorted or a sorted T cell fraction (not recorded which). The receptors were sampled from a male donor with ankylosing spondylitis or in good health (not recorded which).

There are many counts of this clonotype. This chain links TRBV28 with TRBJ1-5; D is uncertain. CDR1 and CDR2 (germline): MDHEN, SYDVKM. V lost 3 bases and J lost 0, with 12 bases in between. The CDR3 length is 16 residues. The CDR3 region is CASSLPLAGSNQPQHF. DNA for the CDR3: TGTGCCAGCAGTTTGCCCTTGGCAGGTAGCAATCAGCCCCAGCATTTT.

The sample holds many counts of this clonotype. This chain uses TRBV6-5 with TRBJ1-1, with a tentative D call TRBD1 (5 bases). Germline values: CDR1 MNHEY, CDR2 SVGAGI. V was pared by 2 bases and J by 3 bases, with 7 bases between. The CDR3 is 13 residues long. CDR3 residues: CASSYKGYTEAFF. The DNA of the CDR3 is TGTGCCAGCAGTTACAAGGGGTACACTGAAGCTTTCTTT.

This clonotype has just a few counts. The chain joins TRBV5-1 to TRBJ2-2; D not resolved. V was shortened by 3 bases and J by 6 bases, with 15 bases between the two germline ends. Germline V gives CDR1 SGHRS, CDR2 YFSETQ. The CDR3 contains 15 residues. The CDR3 spells CASSSAGHNSGELFF. The CDR3 nucleotides read TGCGCCAGCAGCTCGGCAGGCCATAACTCCGGGGAGCTGTTTTTT. The full variable domain, completed using reference TRBV5-1 and TRBJ2-2, is KAGVTQTPRYLIKTRGQQVTLSCSPISGHRSVSWYQQTPGQGLQFLFEYFSETQRNKGNFPGRFSGRQFSNSRSEMNVSTLELGDSALYLCASSSAGHNSGELFFGEGSRLTVL.

The chain uses TRBV30 and TRBJ2-2; D gene unclear. The V gene lost 0 bases and the J gene lost 3 bases, with 11 bases spanning the gap. The V gene's germline CDR1 is GTSNPN and CDR2 SVGIG (reference sequence). CDR3 size: 15 residues. CDR3 bases: TGTGCCTGGAGTGTGGGATTAGCAGACACCGGGGAGCTGTTTTTT. Translating it yields CAWSVGLADTGELFF.

In the case of this clonotype: The junction shows a germline mismatch at one end, possibly a read error. V gene TRBV28 combines with J gene TRBJ2-4, with 7 bases fitting TRBD1. CDR3 size: 17 residues. The germline gives CDR1 MDHEN, CDR2 SYDVKM. The CDR3 DNA sequence: TGTGCCAGCAGTACGGGACAGCGTGTTCTAGCCAAAAACATTCACTACTTC. The encoded protein is CASSTGQRVLAKNIHYF.

This clonotype was observed once. The chain carries TRBV12-3 or TRBV12-4 and TRBJ2-7, with D perhaps given as TRBD1 or TRBD2 (5 bases each). V was trimmed by 1 base and J by 3 bases, leaving 10 bases between them. This CDR3 spans 14 amino acids. The CDR3 bases are TGTGCCAGCAGTTTAGGGGACGCCTACTACGAGCAGTACTTC. Translation: CASSLGDAYYEQYF.

This clonotype has at least ten counts. This chain uses TRBV18 with TRBJ2-3; D is possibly TRBD1 or TRBD2 (5 bases each). The CDR3 covers 13 residues. Germline V gene sequence: CDR1 KGHSH, CDR2 LQKENI. Trimming shortened V by 4 bases and J by 14 bases, and 19 bases separated the two germline ends. The CDR3 DNA reads TGTGCCAGCTCACAACAAGGGACCGCGGAGCTGTATTTT. Its protein is CASSQQGTAELYF.

In this sample, this clonotype turned up many times. The V gene is TRBV12-3 or TRBV12-4, the J gene TRBJ1-1, with D possibly matching TRBD1 (6 bases). This CDR3 has 15 residues. The V end was cut by 6 bases, the J end by 1 base, with 15 bases between. The CDR3, as DNA: TGTGCCAGCAGGTTACAGGGCGCTCGGAACACTGAAGCTTTCTTT. This encodes CASRLQGARNTEAFF.

The chain joins TRBV3-1 to TRBJ2-1; unclear D gene. Trimming removed 0 bases at V and 3 bases at J, with 6 bases between. The length of the CDR3 is 14 residues. Germline assignment: CDR1 LGHDT and CDR2 YNNKEL (reference sequence). The CDR3: CASSQEISYNEQFF. The CDR3 DNA reads TGTGCCAGCAGCCAAGAAATAAGCTACAATGAGCAGTTCTTC.

J is TRBJ1-4 and V is TRBV18, with D perhaps matching TRBD1 (6 bases). There are 15 residues in the CDR3. Germline loops: CDR1 KGHSH, CDR2 LQKENI. V lost 5 bases, J lost 0 bases, and 10 bases lay in between. In DNA, the CDR3 is TGTGCCAGCTCATCCGCAGGGGCAACTAATGAAAAACTGTTTTTT. Amino acid sequence: CASSSAGATNEKLFF. The variable domain in full, with the rest retrieved from reference TRBV18 and TRBJ1-4, is NAGVMQNPRHLVRRRGQEARLRCSPMKGHSHVYWYRQLPEEGLKFMVYLQKENIIDESGMPKERFSAEFPKEGPSILRIQQVVRGDSAAYFCASSSAGATNEKLFFGSGTQLSVL.

This clonotype was seen at least ten times. This CDR3 is CASSLSSSNYGYTF. Here the CDR3 DNA reads TGTGCCAGCAGCTTGTCCTCCAGCAACTATGGCTACACCTTC. This chain connects TRBV5-4 to TRBJ1-2; D is unclear. This CDR3 region has 14 residues. Germline V gene lookup returns CDR1 SGHNT and CDR2 YYREEE (reference sequence). V was cut by 1 base and J by 2 bases, with 9 bases left in between.

This clonotype was counted at least ten times. The rearrangement joins TRBV20-1 to TRBJ2-5; perhaps TRBD1 as D (6 bases). Germline CDR1 and CDR2: DFQATT and SNEGSKA (reference sequence). The CDR3 is 13 residues long. V gave up 2 bases and J gave up 1 base, with 8 bases separating them. CDR3 protein: CSARRTVQETQYF. The CDR3 DNA reads as TGCAGTGCTAGACGGACAGTCCAAGAGACCCAGTACTTC.

V gene TRBV10-1 combines with J gene TRBJ1-6; the D gene is possibly TRBD1 (5 bases). Trimming shortened V by 3 bases and J by 8 bases, and 11 bases separated the two germline ends. Germline V gene lookup returns CDR1 WNHNN and CDR2 SYGVQD (reference sequence). The CDR3 totals 14 residues. The CDR3: CASSDGGPDSPLHF. Written as DNA, the CDR3 is TGCGCCAGCAGTGACGGGGGACCGGATTCACCCCTCCACTTT.

The chain employs TRBV27 and TRBJ2-1, with 8 bases aligning to TRBD2. The V segment lost 3 bases and the J segment 7 bases; nucleotides outside the gene matches: 2. The CDR3 spans 13 residues. The V gene's germline CDR1 is MNHEY and CDR2 SMNVEV (reference sequence). The CDR3 sequence: CASSFRGGNEQFF. Here the CDR3 DNA reads TGTGCCAGCAGTTTCCGGGGGGGAAATGAGCAGTTCTTC.

This clonotype came up a few times. DNA for the CDR3: TGTGCCAGCAGCCTTCTCGAGCCCACAGATACGCAGTATTTT. Its protein is CASSLLEPTDTQYF. The chain couples TRBV28 to TRBJ2-3, with no clear D. The CDR3 is 14 amino acids. Germline CDR1 reads MDHEN; CDR2 reads SYDVKM. V was shortened by 6 bases and J by 2 bases, with 12 bases between the two germline ends.

Only a few counts were recorded for this clonotype. This sequence joins TRBV28 and TRBJ1-1; tentative D call: TRBD1 (6 bases). Per the germline V gene, CDR1 is MDHEN and CDR2 is SYDVKM. CDR3 length: 13 residues. Trimming removed 2 bases at V and 10 bases at J, with 14 bases between. As DNA, the CDR3 is TGTGCCAGCAGTTTAACCGGACAGTTTGGAGCTTTCTTT. Protein product: CASSLTGQFGAFF.

This clonotype has only a few counts. The chain combines TRBV11-1 with TRBJ2-7; 10 positions agree with TRBD2. The V gene's germline CDR1 is SGHAT and CDR2 FQDESV (reference sequence). This CDR3 contains 13 residues. V dropped 9 bases and J dropped 3; count of bases not matched to a gene: 5. The CDR3 sequence is CASTGLANYEQYF. The CDR3 nucleotides read TGTGCCAGTACGGGACTAGCGAACTACGAGCAGTACTTC.

CDR3 in DNA: TGTGCCAGCTCACCGTCGGCAGGGGAGGTCGGGGAGCTGTTTTTT. Its translation: CASSPSAGEVGELFF. The gene calls are TRBV18 and TRBJ2-2; perhaps D is TRBD1 or TRBD2 (6 bases each). Deletions cut 3 bases from V and 7 bases from J, with 15 bases between. Germline CDR1 is KGHSH and CDR2 is LQKENI. This CDR3 comprises 15 residues.

This clonotype has a handful of counts. This rearrangement joins TRBV10-3 to TRBJ1-5; D is uncertain. Germline V gene sequence: CDR1 ENHRY, CDR2 SYGVKD. V was clipped by 0 bases and J by 0 bases, with 9 bases between them. The CDR3 length is 16 residues. DNA for the CDR3: TGTGCCATCAGTGAGTCAGGCAGCAATAGCAATCAGCCCCAGCATTTT. It translates to CAISESGSNSNQPQHF.

This clonotype was recorded many times. J is TRBJ1-2 and V is TRBV10-3, with TRBD1 as a possible D gene (5 bases). The CDR3 runs to 15 residues. V was clipped by 4 bases and J by 2 bases, with 14 bases between them. Germline V gives CDR1 ENHRY, CDR2 SYGVKD. CDR3 bases: TGTGCCATCAGTGCGGTTTCTGACAGCAACTATGGCTACACCTTC. It yields the protein CAISAVSDSNYGYTF.

The chain joins TRBV6-2 or TRBV6-3 to TRBJ2-2, with 9 bases identical to TRBD2. This CDR3 contains 19 residues. Germline V gene data show CDR1 as MNHEY and CDR2 as SVGEGT. V lost 6 bases to trimming and J lost 0 bases; unmatched junction nucleotides: 14. DNA of the CDR3: TGTGCCAGCAGATCTCGCGGTAGGACTAGCGTGACGAACACCGGGGAGCTGTTTTTT. It codes for CASRSRGRTSVTNTGELFF.

This chain uses TRBV27 with TRBJ2-7; 11 positions match TRBD2. The germline CDR1 and CDR2 sequences are MNHEY and SMNVEV (reference sequence). This CDR3 is 17 amino acids long. Trimming removed 5 bases from V and 6 bases from J; junction bases left unmatched: 15. DNA of the CDR3: TGTGCCAGCAGTCTTAGTCCACTACTAGCGGGAGTCACCGAGCAGTACTTC. Protein sequence: CASSLSPLLAGVTEQYF.

There are a few counts of this clonotype. V usage is TRBV5-1 and J usage is TRBJ2-1; 10 bases map to TRBD2. Trimming removed 3 bases from V and 8 bases from J; junction bases left unmatched: 17. The CDR3 length is 18 residues. Per germline, CDR1 SGHRS and CDR2 YFSETQ. CDR3 nucleotides: TGCGCCAGCAGCTGGGGTCTAGCGGGAGCTTCTATCCCATATGAGCAGTTCTTC. This sequence encodes CASSWGLAGASIPYEQFF.

V gene TRBV21-1 combines with J gene TRBJ2-2. TRBV21-1 is a pseudogene. This CDR3 spans 15 amino acids. The CDR3 is CASSKDSARPGELFF. In nucleotides, the CDR3 is TGTGCCAGCAGCAAAGATAGTGCCAGACCCGGGGAGCTGTTTTTT.

The chain links TRBV4-1 to TRBJ2-4; 10 bases align to TRBD1. CDR3 size: 14 residues. Germline V gene lookup returns CDR1 MGHRA and CDR2 YSYEKL. The trim removed 1 base at V and 8 bases at J, leaving 2 bases unmatched. This chain's CDR3 is CASSQVGQGDIQYF. The CDR3 DNA is TGCGCCAGCAGCCAAGTCGGACAGGGGGACATTCAGTACTTC.

This chain connects TRBV27 to TRBJ2-7, with a possible D match to TRBD2 (5 bases). The germline V and J ends were trimmed by 7 bases and 0 bases, with 13 bases remaining between them. The CDR3 is made up of 14 amino acids. CDR1 and CDR2 (germline): MNHEY, SMNVEV (reference sequence). The CDR3 nucleotides read TGTGCCAGCATGAGGGTGGGAAGCTCCTACGAGCAGTACTTC. The encoded protein is CASMRVGSSYEQYF.